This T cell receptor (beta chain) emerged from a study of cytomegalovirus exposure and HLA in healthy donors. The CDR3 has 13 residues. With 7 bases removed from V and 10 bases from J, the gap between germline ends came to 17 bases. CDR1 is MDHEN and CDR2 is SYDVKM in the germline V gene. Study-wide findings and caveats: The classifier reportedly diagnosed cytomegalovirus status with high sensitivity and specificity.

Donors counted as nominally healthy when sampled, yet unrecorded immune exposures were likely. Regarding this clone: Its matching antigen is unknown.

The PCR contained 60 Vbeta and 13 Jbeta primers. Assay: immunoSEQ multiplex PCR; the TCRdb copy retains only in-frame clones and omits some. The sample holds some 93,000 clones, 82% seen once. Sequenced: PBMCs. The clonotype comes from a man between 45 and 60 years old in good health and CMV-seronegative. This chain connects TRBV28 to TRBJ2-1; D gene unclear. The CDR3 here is CASTILAPFEQFF. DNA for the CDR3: TGTGCCAGCACTATTTTAGCCCCCTTCGAGCAGTTCTTC.